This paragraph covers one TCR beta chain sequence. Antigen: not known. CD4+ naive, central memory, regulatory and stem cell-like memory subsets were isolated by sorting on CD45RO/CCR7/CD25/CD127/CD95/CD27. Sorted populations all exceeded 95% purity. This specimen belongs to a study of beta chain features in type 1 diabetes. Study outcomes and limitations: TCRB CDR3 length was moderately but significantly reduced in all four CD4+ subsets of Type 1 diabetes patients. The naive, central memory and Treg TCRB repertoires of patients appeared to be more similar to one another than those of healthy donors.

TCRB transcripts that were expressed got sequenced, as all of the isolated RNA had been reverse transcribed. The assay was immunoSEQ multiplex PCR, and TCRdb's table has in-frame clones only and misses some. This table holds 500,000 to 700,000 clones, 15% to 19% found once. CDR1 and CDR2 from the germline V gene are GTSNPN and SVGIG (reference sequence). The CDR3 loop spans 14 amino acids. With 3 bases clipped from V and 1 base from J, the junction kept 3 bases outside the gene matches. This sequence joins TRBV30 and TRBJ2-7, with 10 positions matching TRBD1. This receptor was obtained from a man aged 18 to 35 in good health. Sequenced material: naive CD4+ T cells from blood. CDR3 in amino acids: CAWRRTGGSYEQYF. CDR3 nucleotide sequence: TGTGCCTGGAGGAGGACAGGGGGTTCCTACGAGCAGTACTTC.